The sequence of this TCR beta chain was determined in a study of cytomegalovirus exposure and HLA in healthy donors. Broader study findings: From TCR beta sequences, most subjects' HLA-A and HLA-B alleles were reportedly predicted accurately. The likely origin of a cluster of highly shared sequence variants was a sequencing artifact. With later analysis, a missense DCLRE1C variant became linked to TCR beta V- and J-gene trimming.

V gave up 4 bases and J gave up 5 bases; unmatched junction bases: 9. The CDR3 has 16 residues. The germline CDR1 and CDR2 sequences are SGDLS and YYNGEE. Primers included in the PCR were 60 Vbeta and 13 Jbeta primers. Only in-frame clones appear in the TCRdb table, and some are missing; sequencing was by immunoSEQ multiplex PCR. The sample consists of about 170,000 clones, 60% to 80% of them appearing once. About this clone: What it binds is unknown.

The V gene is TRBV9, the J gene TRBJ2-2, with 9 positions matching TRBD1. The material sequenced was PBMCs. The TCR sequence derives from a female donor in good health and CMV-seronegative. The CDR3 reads CASSPRTGVWTGELFF. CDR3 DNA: TGTGCCAGCAGCCCCAGGACAGGGGTATGGACCGGGGAGCTGTTTTTT.